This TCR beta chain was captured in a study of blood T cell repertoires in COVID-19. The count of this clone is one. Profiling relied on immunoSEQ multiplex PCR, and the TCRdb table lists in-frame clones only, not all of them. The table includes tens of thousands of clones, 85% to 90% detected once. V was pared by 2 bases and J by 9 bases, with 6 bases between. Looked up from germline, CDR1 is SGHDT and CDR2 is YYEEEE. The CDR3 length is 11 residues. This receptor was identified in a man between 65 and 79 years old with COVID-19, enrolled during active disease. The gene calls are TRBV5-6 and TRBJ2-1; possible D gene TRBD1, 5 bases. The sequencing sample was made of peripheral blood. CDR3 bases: TGTGCCAGCAGCTTTGACAGTGAGCAGTTCTTC. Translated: CASSFDSEQFF.